What follows are 5 T cell receptor beta chains derived from one specimen sequenced in a study of shared T cell receptors in the human thymus. Sequencing was performed with immunoSEQ multiplex PCR; in TCRdb, only in-frame clones are kept and a portion is missing. The sample has 700,000 to 750,000 clones, around 85% seen once; the top ten hold about 0.011%. The sample was also linked to a second study, of human thymus T cells.

The source material was thymocytes. These receptors were obtained from a girl under two years old with a congenital heart defect.

This clone was counted only a few times. This chain links TRBV14 with TRBJ1-1, with 9 bases fitting TRBD1. This CDR3 spans 16 amino acids. J gave up 8 bases and V 3 bases, and 13 bases lay outside the gene matches. Per germline, CDR1 SGHDN and CDR2 FVKESK. The CDR3 coding sequence is TGTGCCAGCAGCCACCAGGACAGGGGACCAACTGCGGAAGCTTTCTTT. Translated, it gives CASSHQDRGPTAEAFF.

The chain links TRBV6-6 to TRBJ2-5, with 7 positions matching TRBD2. This CDR3 region has 12 residues. V gave up 6 bases and J gave up 4 bases; unmatched junction bases: 2. Germline CDR1 is MNHNY and CDR2 is SVGAGI (reference sequence). Here the CDR3 reads CASRGRGETQYF. The CDR3 nucleotides read TGTGCCAGCAGGGGGAGGGGAGAGACCCAGTACTTC.

The chain recombines TRBV6-6 with TRBJ1-3; 8 nucleotides agree with TRBD1. This CDR3 comprises 15 residues. The J segment lost 0 bases and the V segment lost 5 bases, leaving 3 bases of the junction unmatched. CDR1 is MNHNY and CDR2 is SVGAGI in the germline V gene (reference sequence). CDR3 protein: CASSGDRNSGNTIYF. The CDR3 coding sequence is TGTGCCAGCAGTGGGGACAGGAACTCTGGAAACACCATATATTTT.

The rearrangement joins TRBV18 to TRBJ1-6, with TRBD1 matching over 8 bases. In germline, CDR1 is KGHSH, CDR2 LQKENI. The CDR3 length is 16 residues. J lost 2 bases, V lost 0 bases, and 0 bases had no gene match. CDR3 in amino acids: CASSPPTGAYNSPLHF. The DNA for the CDR3 is TGTGCCAGCTCACCACCGACAGGGGCCTATAATTCACCCCTCCACTTT.

The chain recombines TRBV27 with TRBJ2-1, with 9 bases that match TRBD1. V was clipped by 7 bases and J by 6 bases; unmatched bases: 10. This CDR3 comprises 15 residues. Germline V gene data show CDR1 as MNHEY and CDR2 as SMNVEV (reference sequence). The DNA of the CDR3 is TGTGCCAGCAAAGGGGGACAGGGATACTCCAATGAGCAGTTCTTC. This gives the protein CASKGGQGYSNEQFF.